The 17 T cell receptor beta chains in this list originate from one sample, sequenced in a study of blood T cell repertoires in COVID-19. Profiling relied on immunoSEQ multiplex PCR, and the TCRdb table lists in-frame clones only, not all of them. The table shows fewer than 200,000 clones, with around 87% occurring only once. Sequencing was performed on peripheral blood. These TCRs come from a woman of 80 years or more with COVID-19, enrolled during active disease.

This chain joins TRBV6-5 and TRBJ2-2; D unresolved. The CDR3 has 13 residues. Deletions cut 6 bases from V and 2 bases from J, with 7 bases between. From germline, CDR1 is MNHEY and CDR2 SVGAGI. The CDR3 nucleotides read TGTGCCAGCAGAACTACCAACACCGGGGAGCTGTTTTTT. Its translation: CASRTTNTGELFF.

This chain links TRBV28 with TRBJ2-3; 7 bases line up with TRBD2. Germline values: CDR1 MDHEN, CDR2 SYDVKM. CDR3 size: 13 residues. Losses at the gene ends were 10 bases for V and 1 base for J; bases not matched to a gene: 5. The CDR3 here is CATWGGGTDTQYF. The CDR3 DNA reads as TGTGCCACATGGGGGGGAGGCACAGATACGCAGTATTTT.

The V gene is TRBV15, the J gene TRBJ1-2; D possibly corresponds to TRBD1 (5 bases). The CDR3 length is 14 residues. V dropped 0 bases and J dropped 7 bases, with 12 bases sitting between them. Germline V gives CDR1 LNHNV, CDR2 YYDKDF (reference sequence). The CDR3: CATSRDQGIGGYTF. In DNA form, the CDR3 reads TGTGCCACCAGCAGAGATCAGGGTATTGGTGGCTACACCTTC.

This chain connects TRBV7-6 to TRBJ2-1; 15 bases agree with TRBD2. CDR3 length: 16 amino acids. V lost 5 bases, J lost 6 bases, and 5 bases stayed unmatched. Germline-derived CDR1 and CDR2 are SGHVS and FNYEAQ. In DNA, the CDR3 is TGTGCCAGCAGCCCGTGGACTAGCGGGAGGGTCAATGAGCAGTTCTTC. Its protein is CASSPWTSGRVNEQFF.

This clone appeared once. The rearrangement joins TRBV6-5 to TRBJ2-1; 10 nucleotides line up with TRBD1. The CDR3 consists of 14 residues. The V segment lost 6 bases and the J segment 6 bases; nucleotides outside the gene matches: 5. Per germline, CDR1 MNHEY and CDR2 SVGAGI. CDR3 coding DNA: TGTGCCAGCAGCCGGGACAGGGGAGGCAATGAGCAGTTCTTC. Protein sequence: CASSRDRGGNEQFF.

The chain uses TRBV5-8 and TRBJ2-7, with TRBD2 matching 11 bases. This CDR3 has 15 residues. J gave up 4 bases and V 0 bases, and 3 bases lay outside the gene matches. Germline assignment: CDR1 SGHTS and CDR2 YDEGEE. The CDR3 bases are TGTGCCAGCAGCTTGGTTGGGACTAGCGGTTACGAGCAGTACTTC. This codes for CASSLVGTSGYEQYF. The full variable domain, its missing parts supplied by reference TRBV5-8 and TRBJ2-7, is EAGVTQSPTHLIKTRGQQATLRCSPISGHTSVYWYQQALGLGLQFLLWYDEGEERNRGNFPPRFSGRQFPNYSSELNVNALELEDSALYLCASSLVGTSGYEQYFGPGTRLTVT.

This chain joins TRBV6-4 and TRBJ2-3, with D maybe TRBD2 (5 bases). Trimming left V 0 bases short and J 4 bases short, with 8 bases between. This CDR3 spans 14 amino acids. CDR1 and CDR2 (germline): MRHNA, SNTAGT. CDR3 coding DNA: TGTGCCAGCAGTGACTCCGCGGGCGCAGATACGCAGTATTTT. Amino acid sequence: CASSDSAGADTQYF.

This rearrangement joins TRBV6-5 to TRBJ1-4; 7 bases align to TRBD1. The CDR3 covers 15 residues. Germline CDR1 is MNHEY and CDR2 is SVGAGI. The J segment lost 2 bases and the V segment lost 5 bases, leaving 5 bases of the junction unmatched. The CDR3 region has the DNA TGTGCCAGCAGTAAGACAGGGAGGACTAATGAAAAACTGTTTTTT. It specifies CASSKTGRTNEKLFF.

This chain joins TRBV6-6 and TRBJ1-6; D call uncertain. Germline V gene lookup returns CDR1 MNHNY and CDR2 SVGAGI (reference sequence). V was cut by 6 bases and J by 6 bases, with 6 bases left in between. CDR3 length: 12 residues. CDR3 nucleotide sequence: TGTGCCAGCAGCTATACTAATTCACCCCTCCACTTT. Translated: CASSYTNSPLHF.

The chain recombines TRBV9 with TRBJ1-2; D unresolved. The germline V and J ends were trimmed by 1 base and 0 bases, with 10 bases remaining between them. The CDR3 spans 15 residues. CDR1 is SGDLS and CDR2 is YYNGEE in the germline V gene. Here the CDR3 DNA reads TGTGCCAGCAGCGTATCATCGGTAGCTAACTATGGCTACACCTTC. Translated: CASSVSSVANYGYTF.

The V and J genes are TRBV10-3 and TRBJ1-3; 8 positions agree with TRBD1. The CDR3 runs to 17 residues. From germline, CDR1 is ENHRY and CDR2 SYGVKD. Unmatched junction bases numbered 13, after V lost 9 bases and J lost 0 bases. The CDR3 sequence: CAIRRQGATLSGNTIYF. As DNA, the CDR3 is TGTGCCATTAGAAGGCAGGGGGCAACCCTCTCTGGAAACACCATATATTTT.

V is TRBV19 and J is TRBJ1-2; D is perhaps TRBD1 (5 bases). This CDR3 has 13 residues. Trimming removed 4 bases at V and 8 bases at J, with 14 bases between. The germline V gene has CDR1 LNHDA and CDR2 SQIVND (reference sequence). In nucleotides, the CDR3 is TGTGCCAGTAGTACCAGGGATCGATACGGCTACACCTTC. Its protein product is CASSTRDRYGYTF.

The chain recombines TRBV10-1 with TRBJ2-7; the match to TRBD2 covers 8 bases. This CDR3 region has 17 residues. CDR1 and CDR2 from the germline V gene are WNHNN and SYGVQD (reference sequence). The trim removed 0 bases at V and 5 bases at J, leaving 12 bases unmatched. The CDR3 DNA sequence: TGCGCCAGCAGTGAGTCGATAGTTTCGAGCGGGAGAGACGAGCAGTACTTC. Translated: CASSESIVSSGRDEQYF.

The CDR3 DNA is TGTGCCAGCAGCCAAGAAGGGGGACAGCTCTTGAACACTGAAGCTTTCTTT. Protein: CASSQEGGQLLNTEAFF. The rearrangement links TRBV3-1 (or the pseudogene TRBV3-2) to TRBJ1-1; 7 nucleotides align to TRBD1. Germline loops: CDR1 LGHDT, CDR2 YNNKEL (reference sequence). V lost 0 bases and J lost 0; bases outside the gene matches: 7. This CDR3 has 17 residues.

The chain employs TRBV3-1 (or the pseudogene TRBV3-2) and TRBJ1-1, with 7 bases that match TRBD1. The CDR3 extends over 18 amino acids. Germline values: CDR1 LGHDT, CDR2 YNNKEL (reference sequence). V shed 3 bases and J 1 base; nucleotides not matched to a gene: 14. In DNA form, the CDR3 reads TGTGCCAGCAGCCATAAGACAGGGTCGTACGGGTGGAACACTGAAGCTTTCTTT. Translation gives CASSHKTGSYGWNTEAFF.

The V gene is TRBV4-2, the J gene TRBJ2-1, with 13 bases identical to TRBD2. The CDR3 runs 20 residues. CDR1 is LGHNA, CDR2 YNFKEQ, per germline. Trimming removed 0 bases from V and 10 bases from J; junction bases left unmatched: 18. CDR3 sequence: CASSQDVTSGRADSSGEQFF. CDR3 nucleotide sequence: TGTGCCAGCAGCCAAGATGTAACTAGCGGGAGGGCCGATAGTTCTGGGGAGCAGTTCTTC.

The CDR3 coding sequence is TGTGCCAGCAGCCAGATGCTAGCCAATGAGCAGTTCTTC. It codes for CASSQMLANEQFF. The V gene is TRBV5-4, the J gene TRBJ2-1, with a tentative D call TRBD2 (5 bases). V was cut by 4 bases and J by 6 bases, with 11 bases left in between. This CDR3 is 13 amino acids long. Germline assignment: CDR1 SGHNT and CDR2 YYREEE (reference sequence).